This T cell receptor beta chain was identified during a study of blood T cell repertoires in COVID-19. Germline CDR1 reads GTSNPN; CDR2 reads SVGIG (reference sequence). The ends were cut back, 4 bases at V and 7 bases at J, with 10 bases in the middle. The CDR3 covers 12 residues. Using immunoSEQ multiplex PCR, the repertoire was profiled, and TCRdb retains in-frame clones only, with some absent. Among about 100,000 clones listed, around four fifths were seen once. Material: peripheral blood. V and J are TRBV30 and TRBJ1-4; D uncertain. The sequence derives from a woman between 65 and 79 years old with acute or convalescent COVID-19. CDR3 nucleotides: TGTGCCTGGACCACCGGGGTTGAAAAACTGTTTTTT. Encoded protein: CAWTTGVEKLFF. Based on the CDR3 plus reference TRBV30 and TRBJ1-4, the full variable domain is SQTIHQWPATLVQPVGSPLSLECTVEGTSNPNLYWYRQAAGRGLQLLFYSVGIGQISSEVPQNLSASRPQDRQFILSSKKLLLSDSGFYLCAWTTGVEKLFFGSGTQLSVL.